This TCR beta chain comes out of a study of human versus mouse CDR3 diversity and MHC coevolution (dated by TCRdb to 2016 to 2017). Notes on the research overall: According to reports, the immunoSEQ assay can detect one in 200,000 T cells and keeps multiplex PCR amplification bias to a minimum. Across mouse and human samples, each sample had between about 5.5 x 10^6 and 1.7 x 10^7 valid reads. Three healthy volunteer blood donors were included in the human cohort, with one aged 30 to 40, one aged 40 to 50 and one aged 60 to 69 at collection. Human naive CD4 T cell repertoires were used as a reference for TCR selection on multiple MHC II alleles and were compared with human-TCR-locus transgenic mice carrying single MHC II.

Fluorescence-activated cell sorting was used to isolate naive CD4 T cells, defined as CD45RO-negative and CD62L-positive, from PBMCs. About 50 ml of fresh peripheral blood was drawn per donor, and PBMCs were isolated by Ficoll density centrifugation. Cell sorting was carried out on a FACSAria III instrument, and a purity above 95% was achieved for all samples. As concerns this clone: What antigen it recognizes has not been identified. Base qualities are not provided; no much larger clone lies one nucleotide away.

The paper as a whole reports these results and caveats: Repertoire diversity was not regarded as directly comparable between humans and mice because human T cells were selected on six or seven MHC II alleles. According to iCHAO1 estimates, humans had the largest TCR beta repertoire, around 1.7 million clonotypes, which was attributed likely to selection by multiple MHC II molecules. The lowest clonal inequality scores among all compared groups were observed in two of the three human donors. On average, humans had more CDR3 deletions and insertions than mice did, pointing to greater exonuclease and TdT activity.

The QIAGEN blood and tissue kit was used to extract genomic DNA from the sorted cells, and that DNA was then quantified on a NanoDrop 1000. TCR alpha and beta chains were deep sequenced and quantified on the immunoSEQ platform using multiplex PCR of genomic DNA. The source study handled its data this way. Annotation of the TCR sequences relied on IMGT gene and region definitions. As a stand-in for the preselection repertoire, out-of-frame rearrangements were used and set against in-frame clonotypes. The iCHAO1 estimator supplied with the immunoSEQ platform was used to estimate repertoire size. A Gini index based on the Lorenz curve was applied to in-frame amino acid clonotypes to measure clonal inequality. Shared clonotypes were counted with the intersect function of the R package tcR, and similarity was scored with the Jaccard index. V, J and V-J usage frequencies went into a principal component analysis run with the R prcomp function, with no normalization applied. TCRdb's version of the immuneACCESS table is confined to in-frame rearrangements and falls short of the full clone set. An unresolved V gene accounts for under half of the shortfall where checked; the remainder is of unknown origin. V, J and clone size reflect that table, while D and trimming were determined from the DNA. This sample has tens of thousands of clones in its table, and around 93% of those were observed once. The top ten constitute 1.1% to 1.5% of the sample.

The CDR3 starts with the cysteine, ends with the phenylalanine, and has 16 residues. Only the CDR3 region is kept as DNA, spanning 48 bases read in frame from base 1. Between the V and J ends, shortened by 3 bases and 2 bases respectively, the junction contains 11 bases. Sequences KGHSH (CDR1) and LQKENI (CDR2) are obtained from the germline V gene. Specimen: naive CD4+ T cells from blood. Reading the label with the study, this specimen's cell subset or site is: CD45RO-negative CD62L-positive naive CD4 T cells. The sequence was obtained from a person between 25 and 70 years old in good health. The rearranged chain carries TRBV18 and TRBJ2-6; TRBD2 could be the D gene, as 5 bases match. The CDR3 protein is CASSPLEGAGANVLTF. At the DNA level, the sequence is TGTGCCAGCTCACCGCTTGAGGGCGCTGGGGCCAACGTCCTGACTTTC.